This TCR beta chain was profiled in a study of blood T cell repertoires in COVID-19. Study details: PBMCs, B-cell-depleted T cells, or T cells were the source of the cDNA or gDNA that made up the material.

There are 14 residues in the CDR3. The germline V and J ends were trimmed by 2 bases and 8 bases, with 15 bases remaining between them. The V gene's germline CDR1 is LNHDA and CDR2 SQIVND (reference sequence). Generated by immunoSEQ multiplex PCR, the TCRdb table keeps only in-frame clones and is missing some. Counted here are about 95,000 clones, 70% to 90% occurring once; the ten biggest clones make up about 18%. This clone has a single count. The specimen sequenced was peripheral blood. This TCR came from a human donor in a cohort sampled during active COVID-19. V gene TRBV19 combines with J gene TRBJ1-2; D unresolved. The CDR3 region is CASSIQAFSRGYTF. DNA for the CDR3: TGTGCCAGTAGTATACAGGCCTTCTCCAGAGGCTACACCTTC.